The T cell receptor (beta chain) under discussion was sequenced for a study of OX40 agonist ivuxolimab in advanced cancers. On the study more broadly: Patients enrolled in dose escalation were diagnosed with hepatocellular carcinoma, melanoma, renal cell or head and neck cancer. Partial responses were observed in three patients, of whom one had hepatocellular carcinoma and two had cutaneous melanoma.

Generated by immunoSEQ multiplex PCR, the TCRdb table keeps only in-frame clones and is missing some. The sample holds tens of thousands of clones, about four fifths seen once. Germline V gene sequence: CDR1 LNHNV, CDR2 YYDKDF (reference sequence). The CDR3 is made up of 14 amino acids. The V end lost 1 base, the J end lost 4 bases, and 10 bases lay between the germline ends. V gene TRBV15 combines with J gene TRBJ1-1; D uncertain. The input for sequencing was CD4+ or CD8+ T cells sorted from blood, taken in a trial of the OX40 agonist ivuxolimab. The origin of this receptor is an adult with an advanced solid tumor such as melanoma, head and neck, liver or kidney cancer. The CDR3 coding sequence is TGTGCCACCAGCAGAGGGGCCTCGGGCACTGAAGCTTTCTTT. Encoded protein: CATSRGASGTEAFF.